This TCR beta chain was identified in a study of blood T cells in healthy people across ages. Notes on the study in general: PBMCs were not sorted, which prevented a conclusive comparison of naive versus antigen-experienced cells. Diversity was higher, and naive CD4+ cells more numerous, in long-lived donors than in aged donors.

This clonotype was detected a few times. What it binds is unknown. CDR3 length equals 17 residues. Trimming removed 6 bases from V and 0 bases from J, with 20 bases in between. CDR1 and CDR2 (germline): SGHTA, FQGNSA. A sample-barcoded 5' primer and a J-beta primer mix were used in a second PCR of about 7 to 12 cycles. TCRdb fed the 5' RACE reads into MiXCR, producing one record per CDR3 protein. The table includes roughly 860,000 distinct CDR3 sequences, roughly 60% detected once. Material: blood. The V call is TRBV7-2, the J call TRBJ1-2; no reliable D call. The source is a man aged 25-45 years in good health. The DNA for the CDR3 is TGTGCCAGCAGTTCGCCGGGAGCCACGCTAGCTAACTATGGCTACACCTTC. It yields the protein CASSSPGATLANYGYTF.